The 14 T cell receptor beta chains given below trace back to one sample, sequenced in a study of Ad26.COV2.S vaccination and SARS-CoV-2 variants (dated by TCRdb to the early 2020s). The treatment or condition label corresponds to: about 20 received Ad26.COV2.S at low or high dose, single or two shots; 5 received placebo; per-sample allocation not given. For vaccine and placebo recipients, the sequenced repertoires came from samples collected on day 63 after the first injection. The protocol used for the library was the immunoSEQ multiplex PCR assay. TCRdb obtained this table from immuneACCESS and retained in-frame rearrangements with V and J assigned. These tables miss some clones; where compared with another copy, unresolved V genes account for less than half of the shortfall, and the remainder is unexplained. A total of approximately 420,000 clones appear in this sample, 88% of them only once. 3.6% of the sample is in the top ten clones.

Source: peripheral blood, taken in a trial of Ad26.COV2.S vaccine versus placebo. Receptors were obtained from a person aged 18-60 years who received the Ad26.COV2.S COVID-19 vaccine or a placebo.

The CDR3 loop is CASSLGETDERADTQYF. In DNA, the CDR3 is TGTGCCAGCAGCTTAGGGGAAACAGATGAACGTGCAGATACGCAGTATTTT. The gene calls are TRBV11-3 and TRBJ2-3; D is uncertain. The V gene lost 1 base and the J gene lost 4 bases, with 18 bases spanning the gap. This CDR3 has 17 amino acids. CDR1 and CDR2 (germline): SGHNT, YENEEA.

This chain uses TRBV19 with TRBJ2-7, with 9 bases aligning to TRBD2. V gave up 5 bases and J gave up 1 base; unmatched junction bases: 6. CDR3 length: 15 amino acids. Germline assignment: CDR1 LNHDA and CDR2 SQIVND (reference sequence). Here the CDR3 reads CASSGLAGQSYEQYF. The DNA for the CDR3 is TGTGCCAGTAGTGGGCTAGCGGGGCAATCCTACGAGCAGTACTTC.

This chain's CDR3 is CAISEVDRVNTGELFF. The DNA of the CDR3 is TGTGCCATCAGTGAGGTTGACAGGGTGAACACCGGGGAGCTGTTTTTT. This chain joins TRBV10-3 and TRBJ2-2; 7 positions match TRBD1. The trim removed 2 bases at V and 1 base at J, leaving 4 bases unmatched. Germline V gene sequence: CDR1 ENHRY, CDR2 SYGVKD. This CDR3 contains 16 residues.

The chain joins TRBV12-5 to TRBJ2-3, with 15 bases identical to TRBD2. This CDR3 spans 17 amino acids. CDR1 is LGHNT, CDR2 FRNRAP, per germline. V was pared by 5 bases and J by 3 bases, with 6 bases of the junction left unmatched. CDR3 sequence reads: CASGKGLAGGETDTQYF. Written as DNA, the CDR3 is TGTGCTAGTGGTAAGGGACTAGCGGGGGGAGAGACAGATACGCAGTATTTT.

V gene TRBV5-6 combines with J gene TRBJ1-5; D possibly corresponds to TRBD1 (6 bases). Germline values: CDR1 SGHDT, CDR2 YYEEEE. There are 17 residues in the CDR3. Trimming stripped 4 bases from V and 0 bases from J, with 17 bases between. This CDR3 reads CASSQGILRNSNQPQHF. The DNA for the CDR3 is TGTGCCAGCAGCCAGGGGATTCTGAGGAATAGCAATCAGCCCCAGCATTTT.

This chain links TRBV5-6 with TRBJ1-6, with unresolved D. Trimming cost V 0 bases and J 6 bases, with 10 bases left between them. The germline V gene has CDR1 SGHDT and CDR2 YYEEEE. The CDR3 contains 15 residues. Here the CDR3 reads CASSLGGGGNSPLHF. CDR3 sequence (DNA): TGTGCCAGCAGCTTGGGGGGAGGTGGTAATTCACCCCTCCACTTT.

V usage is TRBV5-1 and J usage is TRBJ2-2; D uncertain. This CDR3 is built from 16 residues. With 3 bases removed from V and 0 bases from J, the gap between germline ends came to 12 bases. Germline V gives CDR1 SGHRS, CDR2 YFSETQ. The CDR3 DNA is TGCGCCAGCAGCTACCCAGAGTACGCGAACACCGGGGAGCTGTTTTTT. Translation gives CASSYPEYANTGELFF. Full variable domain (remainder filled in from reference TRBV5-1 and TRBJ2-2): KAGVTQTPRYLIKTRGQQVTLSCSPISGHRSVSWYQQTPGQGLQFLFEYFSETQRNKGNFPGRFSGRQFSNSRSEMNVSTLELGDSALYLCASSYPEYANTGELFFGEGSRLTVL.

The chain couples TRBV4-3 to TRBJ1-5, with D perhaps TRBD1 (5 bases). The CDR3 is made up of 16 amino acids. CDR1 is LGHNA, CDR2 YSLEER, per germline. Trimming shortened V by 0 bases and J by 6 bases, and 15 bases separated the two germline ends. CDR3: CASSQEYATVAQPQHF. Written as DNA, the CDR3 is TGCGCCAGCAGCCAAGAATATGCGACAGTCGCTCAGCCCCAGCATTTT.

This sequence joins TRBV19 and TRBJ2-1; 9 nucleotides line up with TRBD2. Losses at the gene ends were 4 bases for V and 4 bases for J; bases not matched to a gene: 5. Germline V gene lookup returns CDR1 LNHDA and CDR2 SQIVND (reference sequence). The CDR3 is 15 residues long. The chain's CDR3 is CASSTLAGPYNEQFF. CDR3 bases: TGTGCCAGTAGTACCCTAGCGGGGCCATACAATGAGCAGTTCTTC.

This rearrangement joins TRBV27 to TRBJ2-1; 8 bases match TRBD1. V was pared by 1 base and J by 2 bases, with 1 base of the junction left unmatched. The CDR3 runs to 15 residues. Germline CDR1 reads MNHEY; CDR2 reads SMNVEV (reference sequence). CDR3 residues: CASSLYRGTYNEQFF. CDR3 in DNA: TGTGCCAGCAGTTTATACAGGGGGACCTACAATGAGCAGTTCTTC.

The chain couples TRBV24-1 to TRBJ2-7, with D unresolved. Germline CDR1 and CDR2: KGHDR and SFDVKD. The CDR3 is made up of 15 amino acids. The V gene lost 7 bases and the J gene lost 4 bases, with 19 bases spanning the gap. The CDR3: CATSDLLKTAYEQYF. The CDR3, as DNA: TGTGCCACCAGCGATCTCCTCAAAACAGCTTACGAGCAGTACTTC.

The rearrangement links TRBV27 to TRBJ2-7; 7 nucleotides match TRBD1. CDR1 and CDR2 (germline): MNHEY, SMNVEV (reference sequence). The length of the CDR3 is 16 residues. Trimming took 0 bases from V and 0 from J; bases not matched to a gene: 5. In nucleotides, the CDR3 is TGTGCCAGCAGTTTATCTGTGGGACAGTCCTCCTACGAGCAGTACTTC. Protein: CASSLSVGQSSYEQYF.

There are a few counts of this clone. The chain has TRBV5-1 and TRBJ1-4, with 9 bases aligning to TRBD1. CDR3 length: 17 amino acids. The trim removed 4 bases at V and 3 bases at J, leaving 10 bases unmatched. The germline gives CDR1 SGHRS, CDR2 YFSETQ. CDR3 sequence: CASSRTGVELANEKLFF. CDR3 in DNA: TGCGCCAGCAGCCGGACAGGGGTCGAGTTGGCTAATGAAAAACTGTTTTTT.

The chain joins TRBV5-1 to TRBJ1-1; TRBD1 aligns across 7 bases. CDR1 and CDR2 (germline): SGHRS, YFSETQ. V gave up 4 bases and J gave up 4 bases; unmatched junction bases: 7. The CDR3 extends over 14 amino acids. The CDR3 loop is CASSLDRAATEAFF. CDR3 DNA: TGCGCCAGCAGCCTAGACAGGGCGGCCACTGAAGCTTTCTTT.